The 20 T cell receptor beta chains in this list originate from one sample, sequenced in a study of T-cell reconstitution after alpha-beta-depleted transplantation in children. Unique molecular identifiers were used to barcode this TCRbeta library. TCRdb reprocessed the PCR reads via MiXCR and lists one record per CDR3 protein. Here the sample spans hundreds of thousands of distinct CDR3 sequences, roughly 17% being singletons. The sequencing here drew on PBMCs from the stem cell graft donor, taken from the stem cell graft. The receptors derive from a human donor who donated a stem cell graft to a child with acute myeloid leukemia.

Worth noting for this clonotype: One end of the junction varies from germline; a read error may be responsible. The gene calls are TRBV24-1 and TRBJ2-2; D tentatively reads TRBD1 or TRBD2 (5 bases each). Germline CDR1 is KGHDR and CDR2 is SFDVKD. This CDR3 spans 15 amino acids. The chain's CDR3 is CSTSDLFRDPGELFF. The CDR3 nucleotides read TGTTCCACCAGTGATTTGTTCAGGGACCCCGGGGAGCTGTTTTTT.

On this clonotype: Possible read error: a much larger clone is one base away. The V gene is TRBV20-1, the J gene TRBJ2-2; no definite D call. Germline CDR1 reads DFQATT; CDR2 reads SNEGSKA (reference sequence). This CDR3 is 17 amino acids long. CDR3 sequence reads: CCARDLRISANTGELFF. The CDR3 region has the DNA TGCTGTGCTAGAGATCTACGAATTTCCGCGAACACCGGGGAGCTGTTTTTT.

In this sample, this clonotype turned up many times. This chain links TRBV7-2 with TRBJ2-1; TRBD1 is a possible D gene (5 bases). Germline CDR1 is SGHTA and CDR2 is FQGNSA. With 0 bases removed from V and 6 bases from J, the gap between germline ends came to 9 bases. The CDR3 is 14 residues long. The CDR3 spells CASSLARQGNEQFF. DNA for the CDR3: TGTGCCAGCAGCTTAGCTCGGCAGGGCAATGAGCAGTTCTTC.

This clonotype was found a few times. The V call is TRBV29-1, the J call TRBJ2-1; TRBD1 agrees at 8 bases. Unmatched junction bases numbered 8, after V lost 6 bases and J lost 4 bases. Per the germline V gene, CDR1 is SQVTM and CDR2 is ANQGSEA. This CDR3 is 14 amino acids long. CDR3 coding DNA: TGCAGCGTGAATTCGGGACAGGAATACAATGAGCAGTTCTTC. It yields the protein CSVNSGQEYNEQFF.

A remark on this clonotype: A much larger clonotype is one base distant, so this may be a read error. This chain joins TRBV7-3 and TRBJ2-5; 12 bases map to TRBD2. The CDR3 is 19 amino acids. Trimming took 6 bases from V and 1 from J; bases not matched to a gene: 15. The germline CDR1 and CDR2 sequences are SGHTA and FQGTGA. CDR3 amino acids: CASRLGVTSGGLLQETQYF. The CDR3 DNA reads TGTGCCAGCAGACTAGGGGTAACTAGCGGGGGGCTCCTCCAAGAGACCCAGTACTTC.

This chain joins TRBV7-9 and TRBJ1-3; D gene uncertain. Trimming removed 1 base at V and 0 bases at J, with 10 bases between. There are 16 residues in the CDR3. Germline V gene data show CDR1 as SEHNR and CDR2 as FQNEAQ (reference sequence). CDR3 region: CASSLGAQPSGNTIYF. In DNA form, the CDR3 reads TGTGCCAGCAGCTTAGGGGCTCAACCCTCTGGAAACACCATATATTTT.

The chain is built from TRBV28 and TRBJ2-7, with 11 bases that match TRBD1. Per the germline V gene, CDR1 is MDHEN and CDR2 is SYDVKM. The CDR3 has 17 amino acids. J was trimmed by 0 bases and V by 4 bases; bases with no gene match: 8. CDR3 DNA: TGTGCCAGCAGTTCGGACAGGGGGCGTGCGAGCTCCTACGAGCAGTACGTC. As protein: CASSSDRGRASSYEQYV.

This clonotype was recorded many times. The chain couples TRBV20-1 to TRBJ2-1; 9 bases are a match to TRBD1. This CDR3 spans 15 amino acids. V lost 3 bases to trimming and J lost 7 bases; unmatched junction nucleotides: 10. Germline-derived CDR1 and CDR2 are DFQATT and SNEGSKA (reference sequence). The CDR3 is CSASPIGQGSNEQFF. The CDR3 DNA reads TGCAGTGCTAGCCCTATCGGACAGGGGAGTAATGAGCAGTTCTTC.

The chain links TRBV7-9 to TRBJ2-2; D is possibly TRBD1 (6 bases). The germline gives CDR1 SEHNR, CDR2 FQNEAQ (reference sequence). This CDR3 is built from 15 residues. V lost 6 bases to trimming and J lost 6 bases, with 17 bases between them. Here the CDR3 DNA reads TGTGCCAGCAGACGCCTCCAGGGGAAGTCCGGGGAGCTGTTTTTT. Translation: CASRRLQGKSGELFF.

The chain combines TRBV7-6 with TRBJ2-7; 8 nucleotides line up with TRBD2. Germline values: CDR1 SGHVS, CDR2 FNYEAQ. Trimming removed 1 base from V and 4 bases from J; junction bases left unmatched: 3. The CDR3 is made up of 14 amino acids. Here the CDR3 reads CASSLDGGGYEQYF. Written as DNA, the CDR3 is TGTGCCAGCAGCTTAGACGGCGGGGGGTACGAGCAGTACTTC.

The V gene is TRBV24-1, the J gene TRBJ2-5, with TRBD1 matching 12 bases. This CDR3 comprises 14 residues. With V trimmed by 10 bases and J by 4 bases, 6 bases remained unmatched. Germline V gene sequence: CDR1 KGHDR, CDR2 SFDVKD. CDR3 DNA: TGTGCCACTGGGGGGACAGGGGGCTCAGAGACCCAGTACTTC. Its translation is CATGGTGGSETQYF.

This clonotype was counted ten times or more. The rearrangement uses TRBV20-1 and TRBJ2-7; 9 bases match TRBD1. Germline CDR1 and CDR2: DFQATT and SNEGSKA (reference sequence). The CDR3 has 14 amino acids. The J segment lost 3 bases and the V segment lost 3 bases, leaving 6 bases of the junction unmatched. CDR3 protein: CSASWTGAVYEQYF. CDR3 sequence (DNA): TGCAGTGCTAGCTGGACAGGGGCCGTCTACGAGCAGTACTTC.

This clonotype has only a few counts. V is TRBV11-2 and J is TRBJ1-2; 10 bases agree with TRBD1. V lost 2 bases, J lost 4 bases, and 13 bases stayed unmatched. Germline V lookup: CDR1 SGHAT, CDR2 FQNNGV. The CDR3 runs 18 residues. The CDR3 DNA follows: TGTGCCAGCAGCTTACTTGCGAGGGGACAGGGGTTGAGCTATGGCTACACCTTC. Residues: CASSLLARGQGLSYGYTF.

The chain couples TRBV6-1 to TRBJ2-2, with a tentative D call TRBD1 (5 bases). V was trimmed by 5 bases and J by 4 bases, leaving 20 bases between them. Germline V CDR1 and CDR2: MNHNS, SASEGT. The CDR3 sequence is 17 residues long. The CDR3 DNA reads TGTGCCAGCAGTCCCCGGACCGGCAGGGTGGGCACCGGGGAGCTGTTTTTT. Encoded protein: CASSPRTGRVGTGELFF.

Ten or more counts support this clonotype. The chain couples TRBV7-2 to TRBJ1-6; D is unclear. V was cut by 6 bases and J by 10 bases, with 13 bases left in between. The CDR3 is made up of 13 amino acids. Germline V gene lookup returns CDR1 SGHTA and CDR2 FQGNSA. The CDR3 sequence is CASRKGNGSPLHF. The DNA for the CDR3 is TGTGCCAGCAGAAAAGGGAACGGATCACCCCTCCACTTT.

This clonotype was detected ten times or more. The V and J genes are TRBV20-1 and TRBJ2-5, with D possibly TRBD1 on 5 matching bases. V was shortened by 4 bases and J by 3 bases, with 6 bases between the two germline ends. CDR1 and CDR2 from the germline V gene are DFQATT and SNEGSKA (reference sequence). CDR3 length equals 11 residues. The CDR3: CSATTEETQYF. CDR3 in DNA: TGCAGTGCTACGACAGAAGAGACCCAGTACTTC.

This clonotype has ten or more counts. For the CDR3, the DNA is TGCAGTGCTAGCAACAGACGCTCTGGAAACACCATATATTTT. Its translation: CSASNRRSGNTIYF. This chain connects TRBV20-1 to TRBJ1-3; no clear D. The length of the CDR3 is 14 residues. The germline gives CDR1 DFQATT, CDR2 SNEGSKA (reference sequence). V dropped 3 bases and J dropped 0 bases, with 9 bases sitting between them.

This clonotype was picked up many times. The CDR3 DNA reads TGTGCCAGCCGGGTCCAGGGCCATCAGCCCCAGCATTTT. It encodes CASRVQGHQPQHF. J is TRBJ1-5 and V is TRBV12-3 or TRBV12-4; weak D call: TRBD1 (5 bases). This CDR3 has 13 residues. The V end lost 8 bases, the J end lost 5 bases, and 13 bases lay between the germline ends.

This clonotype turned up a few times. The V and J genes are TRBV7-2 and TRBJ2-5; perhaps TRBD1 as D (5 bases). Germline CDR1 is SGHTA and CDR2 is FQGNSA. The length of the CDR3 is 12 residues. Trimming took 5 bases from V and 5 from J, leaving 9 bases between them. As DNA, the CDR3 is TGTGCCAGCAGCCCCAACAGGGAGACCCAGTACTTC. It yields the protein CASSPNRETQYF.

V is TRBV5-1 and J is TRBJ2-5; TRBD2 is a possible D gene (5 bases). V lost 0 bases to trimming and J lost 4 bases, with 10 bases between them. The CDR3 length is 14 residues. Germline V gene data show CDR1 as SGHRS and CDR2 as YFSETQ. CDR3 region: CASSLVPGGETQYF. DNA of the CDR3: TGCGCCAGCAGCTTGGTGCCAGGAGGAGAGACCCAGTACTTC.